A selection of T cell receptor beta chains follows, all from one sample in a study of blood T cell repertoires in COVID-19. Measured with immunoSEQ multiplex PCR; TCRdb has only the in-frame clones, and not every one. The sample lists about 120,000 clones; approximately 87% were seen once. The sequenced sample was peripheral blood. The receptors here all came from a woman aged 45-65 years with acute or convalescent COVID-19. CDR3s include the opening cysteine and the closing phenylalanine or tryptophan. A D gene is named only where the DNA matches it firmly. The listing skips clone size in some rows; elsewhere it reads once, few, many or a size class.

V gene	D gene	clone size	J gene	CDR3 DNA	CDR3 protein
TRBV6-6	TRBD1	.	TRBJ2-6	TGTGCCAGCAGCCGATTATCGACAGGGGGCGCTGGGGCCAACGTCCTGACTTTC	CASSRLSTGGAGANVLTF
TRBV4-3	.	once	TRBJ2-7	TGCGCCAGCAGCCCTAGCGTAGCGGCCTACGAGCAGTACTTC	CASSPSVAAYEQYF
TRBV19	TRBD1	.	TRBJ1-1	TGTGCCAGTAGTATACAGGGGGCGAACGCTGAAGCTTTCTTT	CASSIQGANAEAFF
TRBV5-1	.	.	TRBJ1-2	TGCGCCAGCGGAAGGACAGCTAACTATGGCTACACCTTC	CASGRTANYGYTF
TRBV13	TRBD1	.	TRBJ2-2	TGTGCCAGCAGCTTAGAATGGACAGGGGGCGACACCGGGGAGCTGTTTTTT	CASSLEWTGGDTGELFF
TRBV27	.	.	TRBJ2-2	TGTGCCAGCAGCCGTCAGGGGGGACACTCCATTAGGGGGGAGCTGTTTTTT	CASSRQGGHSIRGELFF
TRBV6-2/TRBV6-3	.	.	TRBJ2-4	TGTGCCAGCAGTCTCACGGGGGCCAAAAACATTCAGTACTTC	CASSLTGAKNIQYF
TRBV11-2	TRBD1	.	TRBJ1-1	TGTGCCAGCAGCCTGACAGGGGTGAACACTGAAGCTTTCTTT	CASSLTGVNTEAFF
TRBV29-1	.	.	TRBJ1-1	TGCAGCGTTGACATGAACACTGAAGCTTTCTTT	CSVDMNTEAFF
TRBV15	.	.	TRBJ2-5	TGTGCCACCAGCAGAGCGACGGGAGAGACCCAGTACTTC	CATSRATGETQYF
TRBV19	.	.	TRBJ1-1	TGTGCCAGTAGTATAGCCGCGGGTCTGAACACTGAAGCTTTCTTT	CASSIAAGLNTEAFF
TRBV12-3/TRBV12-4	.	.	TRBJ1-6	TGTGCCAGCAGTCTGACAGGCGTCTCACCCCTCCACTTT	CASSLTGVSPLHF
TRBV7-2	.	.	TRBJ1-5	TGTGCCAGCAGCTTAGGAGGGACTGGGCGTGATCAGCCCCAGCATTTT	CASSLGGTGRDQPQHF
TRBV9	TRBD2	.	TRBJ2-2	TGTGCCAGCAGCGTAGAAGCGTGGGTAGCGGGCACCGGGGAGCTGTTTTTT	CASSVEAWVAGTGELFF
TRBV20-1	.	.	TRBJ2-6	TGCAGTGCTAGTCTGCAGGCCCCCCCCGTCCTGACTTTC	CSASLQAPPVLTF
TRBV2	TRBD1	.	TRBJ2-2	TGTGCCAGCAGAGGACAGGGGGCCCCCGGGGAGCTGTTTTTT	CASRGQGAPGELFF
TRBV20-1	.	.	TRBJ2-7	TGCAGTGCTAGTACAGGGCTACTTACCTACGAGCAGTACTTC	CSASTGLLTYEQYF
TRBV7-2	.	once	TRBJ2-2	TGTGCCAGCAGCCCCCAACCGGGGGTAAACACCGGGGAGCTGTTTTTT	CASSPQPGVNTGELFF
TRBV27	.	once	TRBJ1-1	TGTGCCAGCAGTTTACAGGGCTTTTCTGAAGCTTTCTTT	CASSLQGFSEAFF
TRBV14	.	.	TRBJ2-5	TGTGCCAGCAGCCCCCTTAGGTCCAGGGGAATCCGAGAGACCCAGTACTTC	CASSPLRSRGIRETQYF
TRBV6-6	.	.	TRBJ1-6	TGTGCCAGCAGTTTACAGGGTTTAGGTAATTCACCCCTCCACTTT	CASSLQGLGNSPLHF
TRBV2	.	.	TRBJ2-2	TGTGCCAGCAGTGGGGTGGACACCGCGAACACCGGGGAGCTGTTTTTT	CASSGVDTANTGELFF
TRBV14	.	.	TRBJ2-5	TGTGCCAGCAGCCAAGAACGAGGTAGCGGACAACAAGAGACCCAGTACTTC	CASSQERGSGQQETQYF
TRBV7-9	TRBD1	few	TRBJ2-3	TGTGCCAGCAGCTCTCAACAGGGGACCACAGATACGCAGTATTTT	CASSSQQGTTDTQYF
TRBV11-2	TRBD2	once	TRBJ2-5	TGTGCCAGCAGCTTAGTTGGGGGAGGGGAGACCCAGTACTTC	CASSLVGGGETQYF
TRBV5-6	TRBD2	once	TRBJ2-7	TGTGCCAGCAGCTGGTGGACTAGCGGGATGTACGAGCAGTACTTC	CASSWWTSGMYEQYF
TRBV24-1	.	.	TRBJ1-6	TGTGCCACCAGCGGGGGGAATTCACCCCTCCACTTT	CATSGGNSPLHF
TRBV6-5	.	.	TRBJ2-7	TGTGCCAGCAGTTCTACTTGGACTTCTGCCTACGAGCAGTACTTC	CASSSTWTSAYEQYF
TRBV7-3	.	.	TRBJ1-2	TGTGCCAGCAGCCCAGGCCGGGGCTACACCTTC	CASSPGRGYTF
TRBV5-8	TRBD1	.	TRBJ1-1	TGTGCCAGCAGCCGGTGGGACAGGGGGCCTGAAGCTTTCTTT	CASSRWDRGPEAFF
TRBV2	.	.	TRBJ2-7	TGTGCCAGCAGTGAAAATAACGGGGGGCCCTACGAGCAGTACTTC	CASSENNGGPYEQYF